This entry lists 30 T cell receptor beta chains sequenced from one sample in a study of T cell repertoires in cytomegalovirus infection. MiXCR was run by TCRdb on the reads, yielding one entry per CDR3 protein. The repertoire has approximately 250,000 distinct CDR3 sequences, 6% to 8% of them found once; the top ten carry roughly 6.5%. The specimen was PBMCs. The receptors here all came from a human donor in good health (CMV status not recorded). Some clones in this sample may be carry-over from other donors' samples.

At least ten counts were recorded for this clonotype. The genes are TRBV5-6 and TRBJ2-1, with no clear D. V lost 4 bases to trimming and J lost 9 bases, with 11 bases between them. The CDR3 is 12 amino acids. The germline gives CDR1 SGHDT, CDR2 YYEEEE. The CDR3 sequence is CASSPPVGEQFF. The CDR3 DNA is TGTGCCAGCAGCCCGCCGGTGGGTGAGCAGTTCTTC.

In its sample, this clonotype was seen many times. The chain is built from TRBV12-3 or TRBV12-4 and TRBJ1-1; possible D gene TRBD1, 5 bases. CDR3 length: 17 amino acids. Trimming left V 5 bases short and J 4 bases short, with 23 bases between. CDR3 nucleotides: TGTGCCAGCAGTGCGAGGGACTCCAGTCGGTACGCCACTGAAGCTTTCTTT. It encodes CASSARDSSRYATEAFF.

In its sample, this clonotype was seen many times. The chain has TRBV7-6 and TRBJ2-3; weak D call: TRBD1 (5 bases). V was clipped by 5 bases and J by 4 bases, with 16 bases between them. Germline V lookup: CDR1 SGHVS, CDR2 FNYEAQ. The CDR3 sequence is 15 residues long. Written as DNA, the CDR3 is TGTGCCAGCAGCGGTGGGGCGAGTTATTCAGATACGCAGTATTTT. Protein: CASSGGASYSDTQYF.

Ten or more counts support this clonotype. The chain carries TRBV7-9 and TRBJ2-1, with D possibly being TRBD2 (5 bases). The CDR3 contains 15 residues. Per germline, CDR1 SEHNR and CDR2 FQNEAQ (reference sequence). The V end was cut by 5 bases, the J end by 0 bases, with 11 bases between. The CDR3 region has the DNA TGTGCCAGCAGCCCGACGGGGTTCTCCTACAATGAGCAGTTCTTC. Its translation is CASSPTGFSYNEQFF.

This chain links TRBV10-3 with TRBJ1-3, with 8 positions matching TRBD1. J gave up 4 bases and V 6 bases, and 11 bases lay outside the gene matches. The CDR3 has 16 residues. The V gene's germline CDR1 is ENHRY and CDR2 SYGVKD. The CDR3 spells CAIRTGQGLSGNTIYF. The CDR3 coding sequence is TGTGCCATCAGGACCGGACAGGGTCTTTCGGGAAACACCATATATTTT.

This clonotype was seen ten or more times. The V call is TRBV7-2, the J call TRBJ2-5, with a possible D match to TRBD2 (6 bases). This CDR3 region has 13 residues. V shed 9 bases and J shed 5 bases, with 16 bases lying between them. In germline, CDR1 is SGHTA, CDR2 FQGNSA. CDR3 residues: CASTPGRGETQYF. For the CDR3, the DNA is TGTGCCAGTACTCCTGGACGGGGGGAGACCCAGTACTTC.

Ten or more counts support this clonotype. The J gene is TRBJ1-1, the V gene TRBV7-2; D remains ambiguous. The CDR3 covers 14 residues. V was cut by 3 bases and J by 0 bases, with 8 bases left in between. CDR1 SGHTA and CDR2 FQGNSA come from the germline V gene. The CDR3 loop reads CASSFKPMNTEAFF. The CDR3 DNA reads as TGTGCCAGCAGCTTCAAGCCGATGAACACTGAAGCTTTCTTT.

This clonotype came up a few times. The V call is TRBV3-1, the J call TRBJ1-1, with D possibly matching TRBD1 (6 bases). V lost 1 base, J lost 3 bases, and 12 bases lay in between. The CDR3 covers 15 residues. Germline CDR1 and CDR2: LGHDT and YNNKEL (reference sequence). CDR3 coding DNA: TGTGCCAGCAGCCAAGGGCGGGGGCACGACACTGAAGCTTTCTTT. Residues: CASSQGRGHDTEAFF.

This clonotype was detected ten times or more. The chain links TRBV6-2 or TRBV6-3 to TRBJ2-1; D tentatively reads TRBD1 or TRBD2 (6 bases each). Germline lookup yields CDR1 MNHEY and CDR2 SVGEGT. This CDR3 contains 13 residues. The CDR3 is CATGGGSYNEQFF. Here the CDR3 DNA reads TGTGCTACCGGAGGGGGATCCTACAATGAGCAGTTCTTC.

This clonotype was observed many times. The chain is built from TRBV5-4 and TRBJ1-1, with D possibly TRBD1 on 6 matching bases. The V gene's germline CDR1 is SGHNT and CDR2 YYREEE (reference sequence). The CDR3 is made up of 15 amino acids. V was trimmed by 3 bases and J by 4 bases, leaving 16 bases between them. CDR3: CASSSKTSGATEAFF. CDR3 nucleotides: TGTGCCAGCAGCTCCAAAACCTCAGGGGCCACTGAAGCTTTCTTT. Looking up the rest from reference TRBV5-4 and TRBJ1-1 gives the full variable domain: ETGVTQSPTHLIKTRGQQVTLRCSSQSGHNTVSWYQQALGQGPQFIFQYYREEENGRGNFPPRFSGLQFPNYSSELNVNALELDDSALYLCASSSKTSGATEAFFGQGTRLTVV.

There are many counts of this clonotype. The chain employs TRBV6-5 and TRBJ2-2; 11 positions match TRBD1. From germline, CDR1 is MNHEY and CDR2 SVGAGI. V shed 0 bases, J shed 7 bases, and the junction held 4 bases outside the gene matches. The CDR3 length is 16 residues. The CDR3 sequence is CASSYSGQGVVGELFF. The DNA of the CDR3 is TGTGCCAGCAGTTACTCGGGACAGGGGGTTGTCGGGGAGCTGTTTTTT.

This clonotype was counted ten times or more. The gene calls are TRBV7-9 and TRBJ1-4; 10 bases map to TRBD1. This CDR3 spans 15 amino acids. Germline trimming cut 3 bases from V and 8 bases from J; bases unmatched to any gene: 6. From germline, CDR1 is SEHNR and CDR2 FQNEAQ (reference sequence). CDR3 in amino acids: CASSFDRGRTEKLFF. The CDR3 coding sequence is TGTGCCAGCAGCTTTGACAGGGGGCGGACGGAAAAACTGTTTTTT.

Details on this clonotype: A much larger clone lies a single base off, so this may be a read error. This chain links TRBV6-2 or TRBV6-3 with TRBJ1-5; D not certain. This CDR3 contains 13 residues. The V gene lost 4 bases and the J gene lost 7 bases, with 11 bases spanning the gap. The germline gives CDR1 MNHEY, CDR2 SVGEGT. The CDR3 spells CASSFSNLQPQHF. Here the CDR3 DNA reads TGTGCCAGCAGTTTCTCGAACCTACAGCCCCAGCATTTT.

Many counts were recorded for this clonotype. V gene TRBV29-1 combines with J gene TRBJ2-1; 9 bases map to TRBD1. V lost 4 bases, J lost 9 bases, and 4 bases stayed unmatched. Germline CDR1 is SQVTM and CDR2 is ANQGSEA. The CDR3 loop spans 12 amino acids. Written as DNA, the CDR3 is TGCAGCGTTGCACGGGACAGGGCTGAGCAGTTCTTC. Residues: CSVARDRAEQFF.

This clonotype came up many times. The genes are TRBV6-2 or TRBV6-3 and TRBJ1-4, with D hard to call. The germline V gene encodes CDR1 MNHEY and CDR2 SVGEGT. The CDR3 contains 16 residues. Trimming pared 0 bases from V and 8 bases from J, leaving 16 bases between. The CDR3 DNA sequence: TGTGCCAGCAGTTACTCGAGTTACCCGGGAGAAGAAAAACTGTTTTTT. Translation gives CASSYSSYPGEEKLFF.

DNA for the CDR3: TGTGCCAGCAGCCTGGAGGGCACTAGCGGAAGGAATGAGCAGTTCTTC. It encodes CASSLEGTSGRNEQFF. V and J are TRBV7-2 and TRBJ2-1; 8 nucleotides line up with TRBD2. CDR3 length: 16 residues. Germline values: CDR1 SGHTA, CDR2 FQGNSA. V was clipped by 5 bases and J by 7 bases; unmatched bases: 13.

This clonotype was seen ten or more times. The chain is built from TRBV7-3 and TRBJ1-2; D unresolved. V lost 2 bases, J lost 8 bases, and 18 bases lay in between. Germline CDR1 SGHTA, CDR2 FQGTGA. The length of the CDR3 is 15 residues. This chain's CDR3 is CASSLSGGAREGYTF. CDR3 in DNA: TGTGCCAGCAGCTTATCCGGAGGAGCCCGCGAAGGCTACACCTTC. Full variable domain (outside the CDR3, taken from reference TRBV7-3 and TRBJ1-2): GAGVSQTPSNKVTEKGKYVELRCDPISGHTALYWYRQSLGQGPEFLIYFQGTGAADDSGLPNDRFFAVRPEGSVSTLKIQRTERGDSAVYLCASSLSGGAREGYTFGSGTRLTVV.

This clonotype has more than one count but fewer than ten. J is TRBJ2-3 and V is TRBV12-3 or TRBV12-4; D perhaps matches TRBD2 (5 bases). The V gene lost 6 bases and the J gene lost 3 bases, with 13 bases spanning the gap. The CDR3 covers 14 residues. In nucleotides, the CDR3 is TGTGCCAGCAGGCATAGGACTGGGACAGATACGCAGTATTTT. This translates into CASRHRTGTDTQYF.

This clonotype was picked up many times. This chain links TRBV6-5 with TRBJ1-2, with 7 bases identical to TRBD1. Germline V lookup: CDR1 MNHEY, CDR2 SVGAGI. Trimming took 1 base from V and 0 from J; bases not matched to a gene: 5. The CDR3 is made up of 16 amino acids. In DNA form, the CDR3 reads TGTGCCAGCAGTTACTGGGGACAGTCGTCTAACTATGGCTACACCTTC. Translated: CASSYWGQSSNYGYTF.

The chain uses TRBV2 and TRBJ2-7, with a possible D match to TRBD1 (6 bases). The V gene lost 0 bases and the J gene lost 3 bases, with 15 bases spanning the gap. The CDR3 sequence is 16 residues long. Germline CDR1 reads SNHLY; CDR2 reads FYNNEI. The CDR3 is CASSEARPQGNYEQYF. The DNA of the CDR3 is TGTGCCAGCAGTGAAGCGCGGCCTCAGGGGAACTACGAGCAGTACTTC.

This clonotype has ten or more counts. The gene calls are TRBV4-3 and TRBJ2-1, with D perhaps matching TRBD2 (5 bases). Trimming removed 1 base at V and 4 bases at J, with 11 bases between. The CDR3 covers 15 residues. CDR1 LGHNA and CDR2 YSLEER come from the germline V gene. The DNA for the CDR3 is TGCGCCAGCAGCCAAGGGACTCAAAAATACAATGAGCAGTTCTTC. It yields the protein CASSQGTQKYNEQFF.

For the CDR3, the DNA is TGCAGGCTACAGAGTAACACTGAAGCTTTCTTT. It is translated as CRLQSNTEAFF. The gene calls are TRBV20-1 and TRBJ1-1; D is unclear. Germline V lookup: CDR1 DFQATT, CDR2 SNEGSKA (reference sequence). The CDR3 spans 11 residues.

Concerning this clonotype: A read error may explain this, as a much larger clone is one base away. The CDR3 nucleotides read TGTGCCAGCAGCCCCGAAGACGAGCAGTTCTTC. This translates into CASSPEDEQFF. The rearrangement uses TRBV28 and TRBJ2-7; D gene unclear. Matching the DNA end better, TRBJ2-1 makes the J call doubtful. This CDR3 comprises 11 residues. From germline, CDR1 is MDHEN and CDR2 SYDVKM.

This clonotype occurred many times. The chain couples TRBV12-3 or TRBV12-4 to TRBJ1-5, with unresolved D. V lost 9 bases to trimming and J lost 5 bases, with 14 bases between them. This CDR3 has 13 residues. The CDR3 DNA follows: TGTGCCAGAGGATCGGAACGGGATCAGCCCCAGCATTTT. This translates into CARGSERDQPQHF.

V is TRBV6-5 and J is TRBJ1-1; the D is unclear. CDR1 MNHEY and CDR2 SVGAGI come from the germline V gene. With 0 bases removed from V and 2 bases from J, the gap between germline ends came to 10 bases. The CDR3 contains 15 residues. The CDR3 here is CASSYSIGHNTEAFF. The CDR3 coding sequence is TGTGCCAGCAGTTACTCGATAGGTCACAACACTGAAGCTTTCTTT.

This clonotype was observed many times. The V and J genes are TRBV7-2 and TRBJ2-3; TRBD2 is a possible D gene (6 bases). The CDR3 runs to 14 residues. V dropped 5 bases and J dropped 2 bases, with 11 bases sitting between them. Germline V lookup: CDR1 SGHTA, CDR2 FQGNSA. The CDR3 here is CASSPGLYTDTQYF. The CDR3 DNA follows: TGTGCCAGCAGCCCGGGACTTTACACAGATACGCAGTATTTT. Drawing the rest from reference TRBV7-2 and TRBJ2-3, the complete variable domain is GAGVSQSPSNKVTEKGKDVELRCDPISGHTALYWYRQSLGQGLEFLIYFQGNSAPDKSGLPSDRFSAERTGGSVSTLTIQRTQQEDSAVYLCASSPGLYTDTQYFGPGTRLTVL.

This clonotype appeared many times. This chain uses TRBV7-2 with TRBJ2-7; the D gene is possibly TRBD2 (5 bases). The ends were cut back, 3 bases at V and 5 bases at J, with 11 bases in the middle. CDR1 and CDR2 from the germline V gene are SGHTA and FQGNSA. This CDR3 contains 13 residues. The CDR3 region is CASSLAEEDEQYF. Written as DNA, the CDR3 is TGTGCCAGCAGCTTGGCCGAGGAGGACGAGCAGTACTTC.

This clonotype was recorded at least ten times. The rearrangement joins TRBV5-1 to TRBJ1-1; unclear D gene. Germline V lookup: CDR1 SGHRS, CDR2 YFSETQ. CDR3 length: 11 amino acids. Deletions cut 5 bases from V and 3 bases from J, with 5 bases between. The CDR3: CASRVDTEAFF. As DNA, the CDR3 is TGCGCCAGCAGGGTGGACACTGAAGCTTTCTTT.

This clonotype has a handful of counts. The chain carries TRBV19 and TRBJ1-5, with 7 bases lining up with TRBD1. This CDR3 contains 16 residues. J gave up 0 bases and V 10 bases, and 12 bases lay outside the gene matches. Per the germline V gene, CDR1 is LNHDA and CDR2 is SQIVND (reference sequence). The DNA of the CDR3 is TGTGCCACCGAGGACAGGAGGGGGAATAGCAATCAGCCCCAGCATTTT. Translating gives CATEDRRGNSNQPQHF.

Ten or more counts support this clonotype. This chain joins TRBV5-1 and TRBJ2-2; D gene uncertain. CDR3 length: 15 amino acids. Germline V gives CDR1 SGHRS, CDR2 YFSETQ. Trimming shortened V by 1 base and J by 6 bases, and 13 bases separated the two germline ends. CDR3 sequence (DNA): TGCGCCAGCAGCTTGCGGGCTGACCCGGCCGGGGAGCTGTTTTTT. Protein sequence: CASSLRADPAGELFF. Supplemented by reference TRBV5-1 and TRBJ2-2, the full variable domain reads KAGVTQTPRYLIKTRGQQVTLSCSPISGHRSVSWYQQTPGQGLQFLFEYFSETQRNKGNFPGRFSGRQFSNSRSEMNVSTLELGDSALYLCASSLRADPAGELFFGEGSRLTVL.